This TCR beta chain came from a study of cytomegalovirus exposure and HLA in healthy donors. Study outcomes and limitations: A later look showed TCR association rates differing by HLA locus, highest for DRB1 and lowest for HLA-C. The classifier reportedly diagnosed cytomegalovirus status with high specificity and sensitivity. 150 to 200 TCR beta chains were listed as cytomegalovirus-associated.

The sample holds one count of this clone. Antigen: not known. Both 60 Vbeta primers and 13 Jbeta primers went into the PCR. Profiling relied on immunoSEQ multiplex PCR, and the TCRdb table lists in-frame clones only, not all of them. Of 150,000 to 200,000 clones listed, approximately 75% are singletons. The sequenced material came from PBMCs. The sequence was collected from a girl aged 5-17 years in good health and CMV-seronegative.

CDR3 in amino acids: CASSYRDRETQYF. In nucleotides, the CDR3 is TGTGCCAGCTCGTACAGGGACCGAGAGACCCAGTACTTC. The J gene is TRBJ2-5, the V gene TRBV18, with D possibly matching TRBD1 (6 bases). This CDR3 has 13 residues. Trimming took off 6 bases at V and 4 bases at J, with 12 bases between the two ends. The V gene's germline CDR1 is KGHSH and CDR2 LQKENI.